Listed here is a single T cell receptor (beta chain). The data stem from a study of blood T cell repertoires in COVID-19. There are 13 residues in the CDR3. V shed 0 bases and J shed 7 bases, with 9 bases lying between them. Germline values: CDR1 MGHRA, CDR2 YSYEKL. Authors' data handling: For nucleated cells, counts were estimated from reference gene primer amplification. This table comes from immunoSEQ multiplex PCR, and its TCRdb copy is limited to in-frame clones, with some not included. Clonal size and the V and J genes are those of that table, whereas D and trimming came from the DNA. This table has roughly 400,000 clones, more than 75% appearing once.

This receptor was identified in a woman in her sixties with COVID-19, enrolled during active disease. V usage is TRBV4-1 and J usage is TRBJ1-2; D unresolved. The sequencing input was peripheral blood. CDR3 amino acids: CASSQDEGRGYTF. The CDR3 DNA sequence: TGCGCCAGCAGCCAAGATGAGGGTCGTGGCTACACCTTC.